The 18 T cell receptor beta chains given below trace back to one sample, sequenced in a study of blood T cell repertoires in COVID-19. Some clones are missing from TCRdb's copy, which holds only in-frame ones; the method was immunoSEQ multiplex PCR. In the table there are about 300,000 clones, more than 75% of which are singletons. Input material: peripheral blood. All receptors derive from an older man with acute or convalescent COVID-19.

The chain recombines TRBV9 with TRBJ2-1; a weak D match, TRBD1 (5 bases). Trimming stripped 4 bases from V and 7 bases from J, with 15 bases between. Germline V gene data show CDR1 as SGDLS and CDR2 as YYNGEE. There are 14 residues in the CDR3. CDR3 region: CASSHGHRVNEQFF. In DNA, the CDR3 is TGTGCCAGCAGCCATGGACACCGTGTTAATGAGCAGTTCTTC.

The CDR3 loop reads CASSPGLLSLMNTEAFF. CDR3 DNA sequence: TGCGCCAGCAGCCCGGGACTCCTCTCCCTCATGAACACTGAAGCTTTCTTT. V gene TRBV5-1 combines with J gene TRBJ1-1, with a weak D call TRBD1 (5 bases). Between the trimmed V and J ends, which lost 4 bases and 0 bases, there was a span of 19 bases. CDR1 SGHRS and CDR2 YFSETQ come from the germline V gene. The CDR3 has 17 amino acids.

The V and J genes are TRBV3-1 (or the pseudogene TRBV3-2) and TRBJ1-6, with 9 bases identical to TRBD1. From germline, CDR1 is LGHDT and CDR2 YNNKEL (reference sequence). V gave up 0 bases and J gave up 6 bases; unmatched junction bases: 6. The CDR3 length is 17 residues. CDR3 amino acids: CASSQDRGTGLNSPLHF. DNA of the CDR3: TGTGCCAGCAGCCAAGATCGGGGGACAGGGCTTAATTCACCCCTCCACTTT.

CDR3 in amino acids: CASPGSGGAGGELFF. The CDR3 DNA sequence: TGTGCCAGCCCTGGGAGCGGGGGGGCCGGCGGGGAGCTGTTTTTT. The chain is built from TRBV9 and TRBJ2-2; 10 positions match TRBD2. Germline CDR1 and CDR2: SGDLS and YYNGEE. V gave up 7 bases and J gave up 7 bases; unmatched junction bases: 10. The CDR3 loop spans 15 amino acids. Combining the CDR3 with reference TRBV9 and TRBJ2-2 gives the whole variable domain DSGVTQTPKHLITATGQRVTLRCSPRSGDLSVYWYQQSLDQGLQFLIQYYNGEERAKGNILERFSAQQFPDLHSELNLSSLELGDSALYFCASPGSGGAGGELFFGEGSRLTVL.

The chain combines TRBV30 with TRBJ1-6; 11 positions agree with TRBD1. The CDR3 extends over 17 amino acids. CDR1 is GTSNPN, CDR2 SVGIG, per germline (reference sequence). With 0 bases clipped from V and 8 bases from J, the junction kept 9 bases outside the gene matches. The CDR3 loop is CAWSVARGTGGDSPLHF. In DNA, the CDR3 is TGTGCCTGGAGTGTAGCCCGCGGGACAGGGGGTGATTCACCCCTCCACTTT.

V usage is TRBV11-2 and J usage is TRBJ2-1; TRBD2 agrees at 11 bases. V dropped 3 bases and J dropped 6; count of bases not matched to a gene: 4. Germline CDR1 and CDR2: SGHAT and FQNNGV. The CDR3 spans 15 residues. The CDR3 DNA reads TGTGCCAGCAGCTTGGGGCTAGCGGGAGGCAATGAGCAGTTCTTC. The encoded protein is CASSLGLAGGNEQFF.

The chain recombines TRBV30 with TRBJ2-3; D perhaps matches TRBD1 (6 bases). Trimming took off 4 bases at V and 4 bases at J, with 15 bases between the two ends. Germline CDR1 is GTSNPN and CDR2 is SVGIG (reference sequence). CDR3 length equals 14 residues. The CDR3 reads CAWKRRSGADTQYF. The CDR3 DNA sequence: TGTGCCTGGAAGCGCCGATCAGGGGCAGATACGCAGTATTTT.

The chain links TRBV9 to TRBJ2-1, with D unclear. V was cut by 0 bases and J by 0 bases, with 10 bases left in between. The CDR3 length is 16 residues. Germline V gene lookup returns CDR1 SGDLS and CDR2 YYNGEE. CDR3: CASSVVGRSSYNEQFF. In DNA, the CDR3 is TGTGCCAGCAGCGTAGTCGGAAGGAGCTCCTACAATGAGCAGTTCTTC.

In nucleotides, the CDR3 is TGTGCCAGCAGCTTAAAACCGGACAGTGCTTCCTACGAGCAGTACTTC. It is translated as CASSLKPDSASYEQYF. J is TRBJ2-7 and V is TRBV7-3; the D gene is possibly TRBD1 (6 bases). The CDR3 totals 16 residues. CDR1 is SGHTA, CDR2 FQGTGA, per germline. V was clipped by 1 base and J by 1 base, with 14 bases between them.

The chain is built from TRBV5-1 and TRBJ1-4; 9 bases map to TRBD1. The CDR3 is 15 residues long. Germline assignment: CDR1 SGHRS and CDR2 YFSETQ. V was pared by 1 base and J by 7 bases, with 5 bases of the junction left unmatched. CDR3: CASSLSGQGSEKLFF. CDR3 DNA sequence: TGCGCCAGCAGCTTGTCGGGACAGGGCAGTGAAAAACTGTTTTTT.

The sample holds a few counts of this clone. The chain links TRBV6-6 to TRBJ1-5; D unresolved. Germline values: CDR1 MNHNY, CDR2 SVGAGI (reference sequence). There are 17 residues in the CDR3. V lost 5 bases, J lost 3 bases, and 20 bases lay in between. The CDR3 region is CASSRYDVREVNQPQHF. The CDR3 nucleotides are TGTGCCAGCAGTCGATACGACGTCCGGGAGGTCAATCAGCCCCAGCATTTT.

This clone showed up just once. The chain carries TRBV5-1 and TRBJ1-5, with 8 bases aligning to TRBD1. CDR1 SGHRS and CDR2 YFSETQ come from the germline V gene. The CDR3 is 16 residues long. With 0 bases clipped from V and 4 bases from J, the junction kept 6 bases outside the gene matches. The CDR3 protein is CASSLGGTGTNQPQHF. The CDR3 DNA reads TGCGCCAGCAGCTTGGGGGGGACAGGTACAAATCAGCCCCAGCATTTT.

The V gene is TRBV6-2 or TRBV6-3, the J gene TRBJ2-1; the match to TRBD2 covers 12 bases. In germline, CDR1 is MNHEY, CDR2 SVGEGT. V lost 6 bases and J lost 0; bases outside the gene matches: 9. This CDR3 has 18 amino acids. CDR3 sequence (DNA): TGTGCCAGCAGCCCCGGGACTAGCGGGCGCAGCTCCTACAATGAGCAGTTCTTC. Translating gives CASSPGTSGRSSYNEQFF.

The gene calls are TRBV2 and TRBJ1-1, with 7 bases matching TRBD1. After removal of 1 base from V and 3 bases from J, the junction contained 2 bases not matched to a gene. This CDR3 has 14 residues. The germline V gene has CDR1 SNHLY and CDR2 FYNNEI. The CDR3 spells CASSEEGAYTEAFF. The CDR3 nucleotides are TGTGCCAGCAGTGAAGAGGGGGCTTACACTGAAGCTTTCTTT.

The CDR3 nucleotides read TGTGCCAGCAGCCGTCCGGGGGGCAACGCTGGAAACACCATATATTTT. Its translation: CASSRPGGNAGNTIYF. V and J are TRBV28 and TRBJ1-3; a possible D gene is TRBD1 (6 bases). The CDR3 extends over 16 amino acids. V was pared by 6 bases and J by 2 bases, with 17 bases between. In germline, CDR1 is MDHEN, CDR2 SYDVKM.

This chain joins TRBV3-1 (or the pseudogene TRBV3-2) and TRBJ2-3; perhaps TRBD1 as D (5 bases). Germline-derived CDR1 and CDR2 are LGHDT and YNNKEL (reference sequence). There are 16 residues in the CDR3. Trimming pared 3 bases from V and 1 base from J, leaving 14 bases between. The DNA for the CDR3 is TGTGCCAGCAGCCAGGTTTTTGGGGCTGGCACAGATACGCAGTATTTT. It encodes CASSQVFGAGTDTQYF.

This clone was observed a few times. This rearrangement joins TRBV5-1 to TRBJ2-7; D is uncertain. The CDR3 sequence is 13 residues long. V was trimmed by 1 base and J by 6 bases, leaving 11 bases between them. Germline loops: CDR1 SGHRS, CDR2 YFSETQ. The CDR3 is CASSLTERGEQYF. The DNA for the CDR3 is TGCGCCAGCAGCTTGACGGAACGAGGCGAGCAGTACTTC. The entire variable domain, with the rest obtained from reference TRBV5-1 and TRBJ2-7, is as follows: KAGVTQTPRYLIKTRGQQVTLSCSPISGHRSVSWYQQTPGQGLQFLFEYFSETQRNKGNFPGRFSGRQFSNSRSEMNVSTLELGDSALYLCASSLTERGEQYFGPGTRLTVT.

The chain recombines TRBV6-2 or TRBV6-3 with TRBJ1-5, with 9 positions matching TRBD1. Trimming took 2 bases from V and 2 from J; bases not matched to a gene: 10. The CDR3 covers 18 residues. The germline V gene has CDR1 MNHEY and CDR2 SVGEGT. The chain's CDR3 is CASSYLTGGEVGNQPQHF. CDR3 in DNA: TGTGCCAGCAGTTACCTGACAGGGGGAGAGGTGGGCAATCAGCCCCAGCATTTT.